This TCR beta chain stems from a study of response to subunit inactivated influenza vaccine. There are many counts of this clonotype. In TCRdb, the RT-PCR reads were re-called with MiXCR into one record per CDR3 protein. The table lists 650,000 to 800,000 distinct CDR3 sequences, over 11% of them singletons. Germline CDR1 MGHRA, CDR2 YSYEKL. There are 14 residues in the CDR3. The V and J ends lost 1 base and 2 bases respectively, with 8 bases between them. The material sequenced was PBMCs from blood, taken roughly 2 weeks before vaccination. This TCR derives from a man aged 50-60 years who received an inactivated influenza vaccine. The gene calls are TRBV4-1 and TRBJ1-1, with D unclear. This CDR3 is CASSQGYRNTEAFF. As DNA, the CDR3 is TGCGCCAGCAGCCAAGGCTACAGAAACACTGAAGCTTTCTTT.